A single sample gave rise to the 7 T cell receptor beta chains below, sequenced in a study of chemoradiotherapy in HPV16-positive cancers. Clones were read by immunoSEQ multiplex PCR, and TCRdb kept only the in-frame ones, dropping some. The sample includes several thousand clones, nearly 80% seen only once; the top ten take roughly two fifths. Sample collection occurred from a patient who underwent chemoradiotherapy. These receptors originate from a human donor with HPV-associated anogenital cancer.

V and J are TRBV5-6 and TRBJ1-3, with D possibly being TRBD1 (5 bases). CDR1 is SGHDT, CDR2 YYEEEE, per germline. V lost 5 bases and J lost 4, with 19 bases in between. CDR3 length: 16 amino acids. For the CDR3, the DNA is TGTGCCAGCAGTTCATCTAGATGGGGGGAAGGAAACACCATATATTTT. It yields the protein CASSSSRWGEGNTIYF.

The chain links TRBV4-1 to TRBJ2-2; no reliable D call. The V end was cut by 5 bases, the J end by 7 bases, with 17 bases between. CDR3 length equals 15 residues. Germline values: CDR1 MGHRA, CDR2 YSYEKL. The CDR3 DNA follows: TGCGCCAGCAGCTTTCCCGGGTCTCGAAGCGGGGAGCTGTTTTTT. Translated, it gives CASSFPGSRSGELFF.

This clone was seen a handful of times. This chain connects TRBV18 to TRBJ1-2, with D unresolved. The CDR3 totals 13 residues. The V gene's germline CDR1 is KGHSH and CDR2 LQKENI. Trimming cost V 1 base and J 5 bases, with 8 bases left between them. The CDR3 protein is CASSPQFGYGYTF. The CDR3 DNA reads TGTGCCAGCTCACCACAGTTTGGTTATGGCTACACCTTC.

This chain joins TRBV28 and TRBJ2-5; TRBD1 matches at 8 bases. The CDR3 totals 19 residues. The V and J ends lost 2 bases and 0 bases, in that order; junction bases with no gene match: 14. Germline CDR1 reads MDHEN; CDR2 reads SYDVKM. In DNA form, the CDR3 reads TGTGCCAGCAGTTTAAACAGGGGGGTTTCTTTAGGGTACCAAGAGACCCAGTACTTC. Protein: CASSLNRGVSLGYQETQYF.

This chain uses TRBV9 with TRBJ2-7; the match to TRBD1 covers 9 bases. Germline values: CDR1 SGDLS, CDR2 YYNGEE. V lost 4 bases and J lost 6; bases outside the gene matches: 8. The CDR3 runs 14 residues. DNA of the CDR3: TGTGCCAGCAGCACGGGACAGGGTCCCGGCGAGCAGTACTTC. It encodes CASSTGQGPGEQYF.

This chain connects TRBV2 to TRBJ1-5, with 7 bases matching TRBD1. The CDR3 totals 16 residues. The J segment lost 2 bases and the V segment lost 1 base, leaving 5 bases of the junction unmatched. Germline lookup yields CDR1 SNHLY and CDR2 FYNNEI. In nucleotides, the CDR3 is TGTGCCAGCAGTGAAGGGCAGGGGGTAGGCAATCAGCCCCAGCATTTT. It specifies CASSEGQGVGNQPQHF.

The chain carries TRBV4-2 and TRBJ2-7, with unresolved D. V lost 2 bases, J lost 6 bases, and 14 bases lay in between. CDR3 length equals 14 residues. The germline CDR1 and CDR2 sequences are LGHNA and YNFKEQ. The CDR3 DNA reads TGTGCCAGCAGCCAACCAGACCAGCACTCCGAGCAGTACTTC. Encoded protein: CASSQPDQHSEQYF.